This TCR beta chain was retrieved from a study of blood T cells in healthy people across ages. As for the study in general: There was about one barcoded beta molecule captured by template switching per two T cells.

V was pared by 3 bases and J by 4 bases, with 8 bases between. Germline assignment: CDR1 LGHNT and CDR2 FRNRAP. The CDR3 has 13 residues. A second about 7 to 12 cycle PCR used barcoded and J-beta primers. TCRdb reprocessed the 5' RACE reads via MiXCR and lists one record per CDR3 protein. The sample holds under 1 million distinct CDR3 sequences, around 42% seen once. The material sequenced was blood. The source of this sequence is a man in his sixties in good health. This chain links TRBV12-5 with TRBJ2-3; perhaps D is TRBD1 or TRBD2 (5 bases each). The CDR3 loop is CASGFGDPDTQYF. CDR3 bases: TGTGCTAGTGGTTTTGGGGACCCAGATACGCAGTATTTT.